The 32 T cell receptor beta chains below all came from one sample that was sequenced in a study of human T cells and chemical hapten exposure. Time point here: patch test 1, 2 weeks after DPC sensitization. Specified treatment: therapeutic diphenylcyclopropenone sensitization with weekly scalp DPC. TCRdb fed the RACE reads into MiXCR, producing one record per CDR3 protein. The table has fewer than 500,000 distinct CDR3 sequences, 4% to 5.5% seen once. Sequencing was performed on whole blood, taken in connection with sensitization to the hapten diphenylcyclopropenone (DPC). The receptors were sampled from a woman aged 50 to 60 with alopecia areata. Some clones in this sample may be carry-over from other donors' samples.

The rearrangement links TRBV6-2 or TRBV6-3 to TRBJ2-2; TRBD2 aligns across 10 bases. In germline, CDR1 is MNHEY, CDR2 SVGEGT. The V gene end was trimmed by 6 bases and the J gene end by 0 bases; junction bases not matched to a gene: 19. This CDR3 is built from 21 residues. The CDR3 DNA follows: TGTGCCAGCAGCCTCCAGACAGGGCGGAGCGGGAGGGAAGCGAACACCGGGGAGCTGTTTTTT. This encodes CASSLQTGRSGREANTGELFF.

The genes are TRBV20-1 and TRBJ2-1; D uncertain. V was cut by 3 bases and J by 9 bases, with 9 bases left in between. The CDR3 covers 11 residues. Germline V gene lookup returns CDR1 DFQATT and CDR2 SNEGSKA (reference sequence). The CDR3 DNA reads as TGCAGTGCTAGGGGGATTGGTGAGCAGTTCTTC. Encoded protein: CSARGIGEQFF.

This clonotype was found many times. V is TRBV12-3 or TRBV12-4 and J is TRBJ2-7; D is undetermined. The CDR3 spans 12 residues. Trimming removed 4 bases from V and 4 bases from J, with 8 bases in between. The CDR3, as DNA: TGTGCCAGCAGTTCGGACGAGTACGAGCAGTACTTC. This encodes CASSSDEYEQYF.

This chain joins TRBV29-1 and TRBJ1-2; possibly TRBD1 for D (6 bases). The CDR3 covers 13 residues. Trimming left V 6 bases short and J 0 bases short, with 11 bases between. CDR1 is SQVTM, CDR2 ANQGSEA, per germline. Written as DNA, the CDR3 is TGCAGCGTAGAGGACAGCCCTAACTATGGCTACACCTTC. This sequence encodes CSVEDSPNYGYTF.

This clonotype was counted at least ten times. This chain links TRBV7-6 with TRBJ2-2; 8 bases line up with TRBD2. Per germline, CDR1 SGHVS and CDR2 FNYEAQ. The length of the CDR3 is 16 residues. V lost 3 bases, J lost 6 bases, and 9 bases stayed unmatched. The CDR3 protein is CASSFPAGAGPGELFF. The CDR3 DNA follows: TGTGCCAGCAGCTTTCCAGCGGGAGCGGGCCCCGGGGAGCTGTTTTTT.

This clonotype was counted many times. The chain links TRBV25-1 to TRBJ1-4, with D uncertain. V was shortened by 3 bases and J by 11 bases, with 10 bases between the two germline ends. The CDR3 is made up of 12 amino acids. CDR1 is MGHDK, CDR2 SYGVNS, per germline. The CDR3 DNA reads as TGTGCCAGCAGTGACCGGGTCCCTAAACTGTTTTTT. Amino acids: CASSDRVPKLFF.

This clonotype was counted at least ten times. The chain carries TRBV20-1 and TRBJ2-3; the D gene is possibly TRBD2 (7 bases). The CDR3 spans 14 residues. With 2 bases removed from V and 5 bases from J, the gap between germline ends came to 14 bases. Germline V lookup: CDR1 DFQATT, CDR2 SNEGSKA (reference sequence). CDR3 DNA: TGCAGTGCTAGAAGCGGGACAAACGGAGATACGCAGTATTTT. This sequence encodes CSARSGTNGDTQYF.

In its sample, this clonotype was seen many times. This sequence joins TRBV7-3 and TRBJ1-1, with 7 bases matching TRBD1. From germline, CDR1 is SGHTA and CDR2 FQGTGA. With V trimmed by 5 bases and J by 4 bases, 7 bases remained unmatched. The CDR3 has 14 residues. The CDR3 reads CASSVTGNPTEAFF. CDR3 DNA sequence: TGTGCCAGCAGCGTGACAGGGAACCCCACTGAAGCTTTCTTT.

In its sample, this clonotype was seen many times. V is TRBV5-1 and J is TRBJ2-6; perhaps TRBD1 as D (6 bases). Germline CDR1 and CDR2: SGHRS and YFSETQ. The ends were cut back, 0 bases at V and 2 bases at J, with 9 bases in the middle. The CDR3 is made up of 16 amino acids. This chain's CDR3 is CASSLARTAGANVLTF. The CDR3 DNA sequence: TGCGCCAGCAGCTTGGCGAGGACAGCTGGGGCCAACGTCCTGACTTTC.

This clonotype was seen many times. This rearrangement joins TRBV28 to TRBJ2-3; the D gene is possibly TRBD2 (6 bases). V was shortened by 6 bases and J by 7 bases, with 11 bases between the two germline ends. This CDR3 comprises 12 residues. CDR1 MDHEN and CDR2 SYDVKM come from the germline V gene. The CDR3 spells CASRTGGNTQYF. In DNA form, the CDR3 reads TGTGCCAGCAGGACCGGCGGGAATACGCAGTATTTT.

This clonotype was picked up many times. V and J are TRBV20-1 and TRBJ2-1, with 7 bases matching TRBD2. The trim removed 3 bases at V and 10 bases at J, leaving 6 bases unmatched. Germline lookup yields CDR1 DFQATT and CDR2 SNEGSKA (reference sequence). This CDR3 has 12 residues. The CDR3 DNA reads as TGCAGTGCTAGGGGTCTAGCGGTGGAGCAGTTCTTC. It encodes CSARGLAVEQFF.

This clonotype occurred many times. The chain uses TRBV29-1 and TRBJ2-1; no firm D call. CDR1 SQVTM and CDR2 ANQGSEA come from the germline V gene. V lost 0 bases and J 2 bases, leaving 11 bases between the germline ends. This CDR3 is built from 15 residues. CDR3 bases: TGCAGCGTTGAAGATTACGGGCCTACCTACAATGAGCAGTTCTTC. Amino acid sequence: CSVEDYGPTYNEQFF.

This clonotype was detected a few times. V usage is TRBV29-1 and J usage is TRBJ1-1, with TRBD1 identical over 7 bases. Germline CDR1 SQVTM, CDR2 ANQGSEA. The CDR3 is 11 amino acids. The CDR3 DNA follows: TGCACCGTACAGGGGTTGGGAGGAGCTTTCTTT. It yields the protein CTVQGLGGAFF. Drawing the rest from reference TRBV29-1 and TRBJ1-1, the complete variable domain is SAVISQKPSRDICQRGTSLTIQCQVDSQVTMMFWYRQQPGQSLTLIATANQGSEATYESGFVIDKFPISRPNLTFSTLTVSNMSPEDSSIYLCTVQGLGGAFFGQGTRLTVV.

The table lists this clonotype with a few counts. V and J are TRBV5-1 and TRBJ2-5; the D is unclear. The CDR3 contains 15 residues. Trimming shortened V by 0 bases and J by 1 base, and 10 bases separated the two germline ends. Germline CDR1 and CDR2: SGHRS and YFSETQ. CDR3: CASSLASVVQETQYF. The CDR3 DNA reads TGCGCCAGCAGCTTGGCCTCGGTAGTCCAAGAGACCCAGTACTTC. The entire variable domain, with the rest obtained from reference TRBV5-1 and TRBJ2-5, is as follows: KAGVTQTPRYLIKTRGQQVTLSCSPISGHRSVSWYQQTPGQGLQFLFEYFSETQRNKGNFPGRFSGRQFSNSRSEMNVSTLELGDSALYLCASSLASVVQETQYFGPGTRLLVL.

The chain employs TRBV6-5 and TRBJ1-1; D possibly corresponds to TRBD1 (6 bases). Trimming pared 2 bases from V and 3 bases from J, leaving 10 bases between. This CDR3 is 14 amino acids long. The germline V gene encodes CDR1 MNHEY and CDR2 SVGAGI. CDR3 region: CASSYTTGYTEAFF. The CDR3 nucleotides read TGTGCCAGCAGTTACACAACAGGGTACACTGAAGCTTTCTTT.

Ten or more counts support this clonotype. This chain uses TRBV29-1 with TRBJ2-7; maybe TRBD2 (6 bases). Deletions cut 7 bases from V and 4 bases from J, with 20 bases between. From germline, CDR1 is SQVTM and CDR2 ANQGSEA. The CDR3 consists of 14 residues. The CDR3 bases are TGCAGCGCCATTCAAGGTGGTGCGGGGTACGAGCAGTACTTC. Its protein product is CSAIQGGAGYEQYF.

This clonotype was seen a few times. The chain employs TRBV20-1 and TRBJ1-6; weak D call: TRBD1 (6 bases). CDR3 length: 17 amino acids. Germline V gives CDR1 DFQATT, CDR2 SNEGSKA (reference sequence). Trimming cost V 0 bases and J 5 bases, with 17 bases left between them. CDR3 region: CSAREGNRVLDNSPLHF. The CDR3 DNA is TGCAGTGCTAGAGAGGGGAACAGGGTTTTAGATAATTCACCCCTCCACTTT.

In this sample, this clonotype turned up many times. The chain employs TRBV27 and TRBJ1-4; 10 nucleotides agree with TRBD1. The CDR3 has 17 residues. CDR1 is MNHEY and CDR2 is SMNVEV in the germline V gene (reference sequence). Trimming cost V 6 bases and J 1 base; bases outside gene matches: 8. CDR3 coding DNA: TGTGCCAGCAGCCGGACAGGGGGAGGTGGAACTAATGAAAAACTGTTTTTT. Protein sequence: CASSRTGGGGTNEKLFF.

This clonotype came up many times. The chain uses TRBV5-1 and TRBJ2-3; 7 bases map to TRBD1. Germline values: CDR1 SGHRS, CDR2 YFSETQ. This CDR3 comprises 15 residues. J lost 5 bases, V lost 4 bases, and 10 bases had no gene match. CDR3 sequence reads: CASSPPTGRGDTQYF. The CDR3 DNA is TGCGCCAGCAGCCCTCCGACAGGGCGCGGAGATACGCAGTATTTT. Based on the CDR3 plus reference TRBV5-1 and TRBJ2-3, the full variable domain is KAGVTQTPRYLIKTRGQQVTLSCSPISGHRSVSWYQQTPGQGLQFLFEYFSETQRNKGNFPGRFSGRQFSNSRSEMNVSTLELGDSALYLCASSPPTGRGDTQYFGPGTRLTVL.

Only a few counts were recorded for this clonotype. The V call is TRBV5-5, the J call TRBJ1-1; unclear D gene. The CDR3 sequence is 13 residues long. The germline V gene has CDR1 SGHKS and CDR2 YYEKEE (reference sequence). Trimming cost V 4 bases and J 6 bases, with 13 bases left between them. The CDR3, as DNA: TGTGCCAGCAGCCCACCGGTGGAGGCTGAAGCTTTCTTT. Translated: CASSPPVEAEAFF.

This clonotype turned up a few times. This chain uses TRBV13 with TRBJ2-1; TRBD2 matches at 14 bases. Unmatched junction bases numbered 6, after V lost 5 bases and J lost 6 bases. CDR3 size: 16 residues. Germline CDR1 PRHDT, CDR2 FYEKMQ (reference sequence). In nucleotides, the CDR3 is TGTGCCAGCAGCCCAATCGGACTAGCGGGGGGCAATGAGCAGTTCTTC. Its translation is CASSPIGLAGGNEQFF.

In this sample, this clonotype turned up many times. The gene calls are TRBV5-1 and TRBJ1-2; D gene ambiguous. The germline V gene has CDR1 SGHRS and CDR2 YFSETQ. The V gene lost 4 bases and the J gene lost 8 bases, with 15 bases spanning the gap. The CDR3 contains 13 residues. CDR3 sequence (DNA): TGCGCCAGCAGCGAGGCCTTAATCGGAGGCTACACCTTC. It yields the protein CASSEALIGGYTF.

This clonotype was seen more than once but under ten times. The V call is TRBV28, the J call TRBJ2-1; D unresolved. Trimming removed 2 bases at V and 9 bases at J, with 14 bases between. This CDR3 contains 14 residues. Germline V gene data show CDR1 as MDHEN and CDR2 as SYDVKM. The CDR3 loop reads CASSLPASRGEQFF. DNA for the CDR3: TGTGCCAGCAGTTTACCCGCAAGCCGAGGTGAGCAGTTCTTC.

The chain carries TRBV7-2 and TRBJ2-3; TRBD1 aligns across 7 bases. The CDR3 contains 16 residues. Germline V gene lookup returns CDR1 SGHTA and CDR2 FQGNSA. Trimming removed 4 bases from V and 6 bases from J; junction bases left unmatched: 13. DNA of the CDR3: TGTGCCAGCAGCTACCTGACGGGACAGTCCCCGGATACGCAGTATTTT. This encodes CASSYLTGQSPDTQYF.

Points on this clonotype: The germline gene is not matched at one end of the junction; a read error may be the cause. J is TRBJ2-7 and V is TRBV6-2 or TRBV6-3; TRBD2 matches at 10 bases. The CDR3 has 16 amino acids. Germline V gene lookup returns CDR1 MNHEY and CDR2 SVGEGT. This CDR3 reads CASTRGLAASSCEQYF. The CDR3 DNA reads as TGTGCCAGCACCCGAGGACTAGCGGCTAGCTCCTGCGAGCAGTACTTC.

This clonotype was observed many times. V usage is TRBV7-6 and J usage is TRBJ1-2, with D perhaps TRBD1 (6 bases). There are 14 residues in the CDR3. The V end lost 2 bases, the J end lost 6 bases, and 13 bases lay between the germline ends. The germline CDR1 and CDR2 sequences are SGHVS and FNYEAQ. The CDR3 bases are TGTGCCAGCAGCTTACGCGGGGCAGGGGATGGCTACACCTTC. Residues: CASSLRGAGDGYTF. Using reference TRBV7-6 and TRBJ1-2 for the parts outside the CDR3, the full variable domain is GAGVSQSPRYKVTKRGQDVALRCDPISGHVSLYWYRQALGQGPEFLTYFNYEAQQDKSGLPNDRFSAERPEGSISTLTIQRTEQRDSAMYRCASSLRGAGDGYTFGSGTRLTVV.

This clonotype was counted between two and nine times. This chain links TRBV20-1 with TRBJ2-4; the D gene is possibly TRBD1 (6 bases). CDR3 length: 17 amino acids. Germline-derived CDR1 and CDR2 are DFQATT and SNEGSKA (reference sequence). The V and J ends lost 3 bases and 3 bases respectively, with 21 bases between them. CDR3: CSARQGQGTKDKNIQYF. CDR3 DNA sequence: TGCAGTGCTAGGCAAGGGCAGGGGACGAAGGACAAAAACATTCAGTACTTC.

This clonotype occurred many times. The chain couples TRBV7-9 to TRBJ1-1; D not certain. The germline V and J ends were trimmed by 5 bases and 6 bases, with 10 bases remaining between them. Germline V gives CDR1 SEHNR, CDR2 FQNEAQ (reference sequence). There are 12 residues in the CDR3. In DNA form, the CDR3 reads TGTGCCAGCAGCCCCTCCCGGGCTGAAGCTTTCTTT. Translated, it gives CASSPSRAEAFF.

V is TRBV28 and J is TRBJ2-5, with 10 bases lining up with TRBD1. Per the germline V gene, CDR1 is MDHEN and CDR2 is SYDVKM. This CDR3 contains 16 residues. The J segment lost 1 base and the V segment lost 4 bases, leaving 6 bases of the junction unmatched. The CDR3 here is CASSSTGTGVQETQYF. The CDR3 nucleotides are TGTGCCAGCAGTTCCACCGGGACAGGGGTCCAAGAGACCCAGTACTTC.

The chain joins TRBV12-3 or TRBV12-4 to TRBJ1-5; a weak D match, TRBD1 (6 bases). CDR3 length equals 15 residues. V dropped 6 bases and J dropped 0 bases, with 12 bases sitting between them. CDR3 loop: CASSRGGYSNQPQHF. CDR3 nucleotides: TGTGCCAGCAGCAGGGGTGGGTATAGCAATCAGCCCCAGCATTTT.

Only a few counts were recorded for this clonotype. The chain carries TRBV5-1 and TRBJ2-3; the D is unclear. Between the trimmed V and J ends, which lost 4 bases and 4 bases, there was a span of 13 bases. The germline V gene encodes CDR1 SGHRS and CDR2 YFSETQ. The CDR3 spans 14 residues. CDR3 sequence: CASSVILDADTQYF. The CDR3 DNA reads TGCGCCAGCAGCGTCATCCTGGATGCAGATACGCAGTATTTT.

This clonotype came up many times. The rearrangement uses TRBV27 and TRBJ2-1; D not resolved. CDR3 length: 13 residues. Germline-derived CDR1 and CDR2 are MNHEY and SMNVEV (reference sequence). The V end lost 2 bases, the J end lost 10 bases, and 12 bases lay between the germline ends. This CDR3 reads CASSLAGRSEQFF. In nucleotides, the CDR3 is TGTGCCAGCAGTTTAGCAGGCCGGAGCGAGCAGTTCTTC.